The table lists the clone carrying this T cell receptor beta chain with a few counts. What it binds is unknown. The sample originates from a study of cytomegalovirus exposure and HLA in healthy donors. The J segment lost 5 bases and the V segment lost 3 bases, leaving 18 bases of the junction unmatched. CDR1 is ENHRY and CDR2 is SYGVKD in the germline V gene. The CDR3 extends over 20 amino acids. The PCR used 60 Vbeta and 13 Jbeta primers. Sequencing used immunoSEQ multiplex PCR; TCRdb keeps in-frame clones, though not all of them. The data show 68,000 or so clones, with 75% to 90% seen just once and 6.5% held by the top ten. General observations from the study: Productive rates of about 90% or about 30% were seen for most TCR beta V segments in an earlier analysis.

This chain uses TRBV10-3 with TRBJ2-3, with 12 bases fitting TRBD2. The sequencing sample was made of PBMCs. The clonotype comes from a human donor in good health. Here the CDR3 reads CAISDTSRPSGGARKDTQYF. The CDR3, as DNA: TGTGCCATCAGTGATACCTCTCGGCCTAGCGGGGGGGCAAGGAAAGATACGCAGTATTTT.